This T cell receptor beta chain was found in a study of blood T cells in healthy people across ages. PCR was performed a second time for about 7 to 12 cycles using a sample-barcoded 5' primer and a J-beta primer mix. Each of the cDNA molecules was tagged by a template-switch adaptor with 12 random nucleotides. Every sample gave at least 2.5 million paired-end reads containing CDR3. TCRdb itself ran the 5' RACE reads through MiXCR, one entry per CDR3 protein. The sample records under 2 million distinct CDR3 sequences, about 35% being singletons. This clonotype was picked up a small number of times. V trimming: 0 bases; J trimming: 0 bases; junction bases outside the gene matches: 22. CDR3 length: 23 amino acids. Germline-derived CDR1 and CDR2 are SGHNT and YYREEE (reference sequence).

Sequencing used blood. This clonotype was sampled from a woman in her twenties or thirties in good health. The rearrangement joins TRBV5-4 to TRBJ2-3; 10 nucleotides line up with TRBD2. Written as DNA, the CDR3 is TGTGCCAGCAGCTTGGGATCAGCGGGAGGGCCTAGGGTTTCGGCGGTCAGCACAGATACGCAGTATTTT. Encoded protein: CASSLGSAGGPRVSAVSTDTQYF.